The 28 T cell receptor beta chains listed next were all sequenced from one sample in a study of blood T cells in healthy people across ages. Sample-barcoded 5' priming and a J-beta primer mix drove a second PCR of 7 to 11 cycles. TCRdb used MiXCR to reprocess the 5' RACE reads, holding one entry per CDR3 protein. This table has 1.4 million or so distinct CDR3 sequences, approximately 39% appearing once. The sample taken for sequencing was blood. These receptors all come from a woman aged 18-35 years in good health.

The chain uses TRBV20-1 and TRBJ2-1; the D gene is possibly TRBD2 (6 bases). Germline lookup yields CDR1 DFQATT and CDR2 SNEGSKA (reference sequence). Trimming stripped 6 bases from V and 6 bases from J, with 15 bases between. The CDR3 is 13 amino acids. This chain's CDR3 is CSAKTRPRNEQFF. The DNA for the CDR3 is TGCAGTGCCAAGACTAGGCCCCGCAATGAGCAGTTCTTC.

This clonotype was found a few times. The J gene is TRBJ2-5, the V gene TRBV20-1; 11 nucleotides align to TRBD2. Germline V gene sequence: CDR1 DFQATT, CDR2 SNEGSKA (reference sequence). The CDR3 consists of 14 residues. Trimming cost V 2 bases and J 5 bases; bases outside gene matches: 4. The CDR3 DNA is TGCAGTGCTAGACTAGCGGGAGGCTGGGAGACCCAGTACTTC. Protein sequence: CSARLAGGWETQYF.

This clonotype was seen repeatedly, ten times or more. The chain combines TRBV12-3 or TRBV12-4 with TRBJ2-5, with TRBD1 as a possible D gene (7 bases). The V end was cut by 2 bases, the J end by 2 bases, with 9 bases between. CDR3 length: 14 amino acids. The CDR3 spells CASSLQGGQETQYF. CDR3 in DNA: TGTGCCAGCAGTTTACAGGGGGGTCAAGAGACCCAGTACTTC.

This clonotype showed up many times. The chain recombines TRBV4-2 with TRBJ2-3; D may be TRBD2 (6 bases). This CDR3 has 17 amino acids. From germline, CDR1 is LGHNA and CDR2 YNFKEQ. Trimming pared 3 bases from V and 5 bases from J, leaving 21 bases between. In nucleotides, the CDR3 is TGTGCCAGCAGCCAGCCCGCTTCATGGAGGGATGGAGATACGCAGTATTTT. Amino acids: CASSQPASWRDGDTQYF.

The genes are TRBV20-1 and TRBJ1-5, with a tentative D call TRBD1 (6 bases). The CDR3 runs 14 residues. Germline loops: CDR1 DFQATT, CDR2 SNEGSKA (reference sequence). V dropped 5 bases and J dropped 3 bases, with 14 bases sitting between them. CDR3 loop: CSAPQGNANQPQHF. For the CDR3, the DNA is TGCAGTGCTCCACAGGGCAACGCCAATCAGCCCCAGCATTTT.

The V and J genes are TRBV4-1 and TRBJ2-3; tentatively, D is TRBD1 or TRBD2 (5 bases each). The CDR3 runs 16 residues. V was shortened by 1 base and J by 2 bases, with 13 bases between the two germline ends. Germline values: CDR1 MGHRA, CDR2 YSYEKL. This chain's CDR3 is CASSQGNGAVTDTQYF. DNA for the CDR3: TGCGCCAGCAGCCAAGGAAACGGGGCTGTCACAGATACGCAGTATTTT.

Turning to this clonotype: A read error may account for a junction end that differs from germline. The V call is TRBV7-9, the J call TRBJ2-1; D perhaps matches TRBD2 (6 bases). The CDR3 has 17 residues. Germline V gives CDR1 SEHNR, CDR2 FQNEAQ (reference sequence). CDR3 DNA sequence: TGTGCCAGCAGCTTACGGGTTGCGGGGCTCTCCTACAATGGGCAGTTCTTC. It yields the protein CASSLRVAGLSYNGQFF.

This clonotype has only a few counts. The V gene is TRBV2, the J gene TRBJ1-6, with TRBD1 as a possible D gene (5 bases). V lost 8 bases and J 13 bases, leaving 12 bases between the germline ends. Germline CDR1 is SNHLY and CDR2 is FYNNEI. There are 11 residues in the CDR3. CDR3 residues: CASSRVGPLHF. CDR3 in DNA: TGTGCCAGCTCCAGGGTGGGTCCCCTCCACTTT.

This clonotype was detected a few times. The chain uses TRBV7-3 and TRBJ1-1; D call uncertain. The CDR3 extends over 13 amino acids. Trimming took 5 bases from V and 7 from J, leaving 14 bases between them. The V gene's germline CDR1 is SGHTA and CDR2 FQGTGA. The CDR3 nucleotides read TGTGCCAGCAGCCCCCGTGCGGGAGGTGAAGCTTTCTTT. This gives the protein CASSPRAGGEAFF.

The chain joins TRBV6-1 to TRBJ2-1; D may match TRBD1 or TRBD2 (5 bases each). The closer fit of TRBJ2-7 to the DNA end suggests the J call may be wrong. The CDR3 length is 15 residues. Per the germline V gene, CDR1 is MNHNS and CDR2 is SASEGT. The CDR3 spells CASSEVGDAYNEQYF. The CDR3, as DNA: TGTGCCAGCAGCGAGGTCGGGGACGCATACAATGAGCAGTACTTC.

As regards this clonotype: A read error may be the cause here, since a much bigger clone is one base away. This rearrangement joins TRBV7-9 to TRBJ1-1; 7 positions agree with TRBD1. This CDR3 comprises 13 residues. The V and J ends lost 5 bases and 4 bases, in that order; junction bases with no gene match: 4. Germline CDR1 is SEHNR and CDR2 is FQNEAQ (reference sequence). The CDR3 region has the DNA TGTGCCAGCAGCGAGGGACAGATCACTGAAGCTTTCTTT. This gives the protein CASSEGQITEAFF.

The chain links TRBV20-1 to TRBJ1-5; 7 bases line up with TRBD1. The V segment lost 1 base and the J segment 6 bases; nucleotides outside the gene matches: 6. Germline V gene data show CDR1 as DFQATT and CDR2 as SNEGSKA (reference sequence). The CDR3 loop spans 14 amino acids. The CDR3 DNA is TGCAGTGCTAGAGCCCGCAGGGGGATTCAGCCCCAGCATTTT. Protein sequence: CSARARRGIQPQHF.

The chain combines TRBV3-1 with TRBJ2-7; weak D call: TRBD2 (5 bases). CDR3 length: 15 amino acids. Germline V gene lookup returns CDR1 LGHDT and CDR2 YNNKEL (reference sequence). V lost 1 base and J 2 bases, leaving 12 bases between the germline ends. The CDR3 loop reads CASSQVGGVPYEQYF. DNA of the CDR3: TGTGCCAGCAGCCAAGTAGGAGGAGTTCCCTACGAGCAGTACTTC.

The chain joins TRBV20-1 to TRBJ2-1; 10 bases map to TRBD2. Germline values: CDR1 DFQATT, CDR2 SNEGSKA (reference sequence). J gave up 15 bases and V 5 bases, and 16 bases lay outside the gene matches. The CDR3 is 14 residues long. Here the CDR3 DNA reads TGCAGTGCTCCACCCGGGACTAGCGCCCCGAAGCCGTTCTTC. Encoded protein: CSAPPGTSAPKPFF.

V gene TRBV6-1 combines with J gene TRBJ2-1; D is possibly TRBD2 (6 bases). With 6 bases removed from V and 2 bases from J, the gap between germline ends came to 11 bases. From germline, CDR1 is MNHNS and CDR2 SASEGT. This CDR3 spans 14 amino acids. The CDR3 sequence is CASRPLAPYNEQFF. In DNA, the CDR3 is TGTGCCAGCAGACCACTAGCTCCCTACAATGAGCAGTTCTTC.

The chain couples TRBV4-1 to TRBJ2-5; 7 positions match TRBD2. The J call is in doubt because the DNA end fits TRBJ2-7 better. In germline, CDR1 is MGHRA, CDR2 YSYEKL. The CDR3 has 17 residues. CDR3 amino acids: CASSQDWERGFSYEQYF. CDR3 DNA: TGCGCCAGCAGCCAAGATTGGGAGCGGGGCTTCTCCTACGAGCAGTACTTC.

On this clonotype: Possible read error: a much larger clone is one base away. The rearrangement links TRBV29-1 to TRBJ2-1, with a tentative D call TRBD2 (6 bases). With the DNA end fitting TRBJ2-7 better, the J assignment may be wrong. The germline CDR1 and CDR2 sequences are SQVTM and ANQGSEA. The CDR3 extends over 14 amino acids. CDR3 DNA: TGCAGCGTATCCGGGACTCGTACTTACAATGAGCAGTACTTC. This sequence encodes CSVSGTRTYNEQYF.

This chain links TRBV6-2 or TRBV6-3 with TRBJ1-1, with a weak D call TRBD1 (5 bases). Looked up from germline, CDR1 is MNHEY and CDR2 is SVGEGT. The CDR3 covers 12 residues. V was cut by 0 bases and J by 10 bases, with 9 bases left in between. CDR3 DNA sequence: TGTGCCAGCAGTTACTCTGGGGGAGTAGCTTTCTTT. This gives the protein CASSYSGGVAFF.

This chain connects TRBV29-1 to TRBJ1-2; 7 bases line up with TRBD1. From germline, CDR1 is SQVTM and CDR2 ANQGSEA. The trim removed 3 bases at V and 8 bases at J, leaving 6 bases unmatched. This CDR3 has 12 residues. CDR3 region: CSVELTGLGYTF. DNA for the CDR3: TGCAGCGTTGAGCTGACAGGGCTGGGCTACACCTTC. Using reference TRBV29-1 and TRBJ1-2 for the parts outside the CDR3, the full variable domain is SAVISQKPSRDICQRGTSLTIQCQVDSQVTMMFWYRQQPGQSLTLIATANQGSEATYESGFVIDKFPISRPNLTFSTLTVSNMSPEDSSIYLCSVELTGLGYTFGSGTRLTVV.

This clonotype was detected many times. The chain couples TRBV4-1 to TRBJ2-5, with D perhaps matching TRBD1 (5 bases). The V end lost 5 bases, the J end lost 7 bases, and 20 bases lay between the germline ends. The CDR3 is 15 residues long. Germline V lookup: CDR1 MGHRA, CDR2 YSYEKL. CDR3 sequence: CASSDSNILFGTQYF. The CDR3 region has the DNA TGCGCCAGCAGCGACAGTAATATTTTATTTGGGACCCAGTACTTC.

Comments on this clonotype: The junction departs from germline at one end; a sequencing error may be responsible. V and J are TRBV7-8 and TRBJ2-7; tentatively, D is TRBD2 (6 bases). The V gene's germline CDR1 is SGHVS and CDR2 FQNEAQ. CDR3 length: 13 residues. The CDR3, as DNA: TGTGCCGGCAGCATGGGGCGGGGACGAGAGCAGTACTTC. It is translated as CAGSMGRGREQYF.

The chain joins TRBV4-3 to TRBJ2-3, with 9 nucleotides matching TRBD1. The CDR3 contains 16 residues. CDR1 LGHNA and CDR2 YSLEER come from the germline V gene. After removal of 2 bases from V and 0 bases from J, the junction contained 3 bases not matched to a gene. DNA for the CDR3: TGCGCCAGCAGCCAAACCGGGACAGGGAGCACAGATACGCAGTATTTT. Encoded protein: CASSQTGTGSTDTQYF.

This clonotype came up a few times. The chain employs TRBV20-1 and TRBJ2-1; TRBD2 is a possible D gene (6 bases). The germline V gene encodes CDR1 DFQATT and CDR2 SNEGSKA (reference sequence). The CDR3 loop spans 17 amino acids. With 1 base removed from V and 4 bases from J, the gap between germline ends came to 20 bases. The CDR3 protein is CSARVKGTPLLYNEQFF. DNA of the CDR3: TGCAGTGCTAGAGTTAAGGGGACTCCCCTGCTTTACAATGAGCAGTTCTTC.

Only a few counts were recorded for this clonotype. The chain combines TRBV25-1 with TRBJ1-2; weak D call: TRBD1 (5 bases). Looked up from germline, CDR1 is MGHDK and CDR2 is SYGVNS. V was shortened by 5 bases and J by 0 bases, with 13 bases between the two germline ends. CDR3 length: 15 residues. CDR3 in amino acids: CASSPSGDPNYGYTF. The CDR3 nucleotides are TGTGCCAGCAGTCCCAGTGGGGACCCTAACTATGGCTACACCTTC.

The chain uses TRBV21-1 and TRBJ1-5. TRBV21-1 counts as a pseudogene. This CDR3 has 14 residues. This chain's CDR3 is CASPRTSGFQPQHF. CDR3 nucleotide sequence: TGTGCCTCGCCTCGGACGTCAGGATTTCAGCCCCAGCATTTT.

Regarding this clonotype: Since a much larger clone is just one base distant, this may be a read error. The chain carries TRBV7-2 and TRBJ2-7; D gene ambiguous. Germline V gene data show CDR1 as SGHTA and CDR2 as FQGNSA. This CDR3 region has 15 residues. The CDR3 region has the DNA TGTGCCGGCAGCTTAAATGGAATGAGCTCCTACGAGCAGTACTTC. The encoded protein is CAGSLNGMSSYEQYF.

The genes are TRBV29-1 and TRBJ1-5; D possibly corresponds to TRBD1 (5 bases). The germline V and J ends were trimmed by 6 bases and 3 bases, with 12 bases remaining between them. There are 13 residues in the CDR3. Germline CDR1 is SQVTM and CDR2 is ANQGSEA. As DNA, the CDR3 is TGCAGCGTCTGGGACGGCATCAATCAGCCCCAGCATTTT. Its protein is CSVWDGINQPQHF.

The chain has TRBV20-1 and TRBJ1-4; the match to TRBD1 covers 7 bases. Germline CDR1 reads DFQATT; CDR2 reads SNEGSKA (reference sequence). J gave up 2 bases and V 5 bases, and 5 bases lay outside the gene matches. The length of the CDR3 is 14 residues. This CDR3 is CSAYRGATNEKLFF. The CDR3, as DNA: TGCAGTGCTTACAGGGGAGCGACTAATGAAAAACTGTTTTTT.